This T cell receptor beta chain came from a study of cytomegalovirus exposure and HLA in healthy donors. Germline V gene data show CDR1 as SGHTA and CDR2 as FQGNSA. V was cut by 2 bases and J by 4 bases, with 15 bases left in between. The CDR3 is 16 residues long. Primers: 60 Vbeta forward and 13 Jbeta reverse. TCRdb's table, derived via immunoSEQ multiplex PCR, lists solely in-frame clones and lacks some. The data show roughly 200,000 clones, with approximately 82% seen just once and approximately 0.5% held by the top ten. The sequenced material came from PBMCs. The chain employs TRBV7-2 and TRBJ1-3; no reliable D call. The clonotype was recovered from a woman in her 40s in good health and CMV-seronegative. The DNA for the CDR3 is TGTGCCAGCAGCTTAAATGGGCTCACGGCGGGAAACACCATATATTTT. Protein product: CASSLNGLTAGNTIYF. Complete variable domain (other parts from reference TRBV7-2 and TRBJ1-3): GAGVSQSPSNKVTEKGKDVELRCDPISGHTALYWYRQSLGQGLEFLIYFQGNSAPDKSGLPSDRFSAERTGGSVSTLTIQRTQQEDSAVYLCASSLNGLTAGNTIYFGEGSWLTVV.